This T cell receptor beta chain was obtained from a study of shared clonotypes between healthy human individuals. Those who donated were healthy HIV-negative adults, with no recent acute infections or vaccinations reported. Sequencing was performed with immunoSEQ multiplex PCR; in TCRdb, only in-frame clones are kept and a portion is missing. The table lists around 1.1 million clones, 60% to 85% of them singletons, with roughly 0.83% in the top ten. The CDR3 sequence is 15 residues long. V shed 4 bases and J shed 5 bases, with 18 bases lying between them. CDR1 and CDR2 (germline): SGHDT, YYEEEE. The TCR comes from a man younger than 35 in good health. Some clones in this sample may be carry-over from other donors' samples. The sequencing input was memory CD4+ T cells from PBMCs. The subset is: CD45RA-negative fraction. The chain has TRBV5-6 and TRBJ2-5; perhaps TRBD2 as D (6 bases). The CDR3 bases are TGTGCCAGCAGCCCTAAAGCGGGTCCTAGGGAGACCCAGTACTTC. This translates into CASSPKAGPRETQYF.